This T cell receptor beta chain was observed in a study of brain T cells in children with intractable seizures. The CDR3 contains 22 residues. Germline CDR1 reads LGHNA; CDR2 reads YNFKEQ. The V and J ends lost 1 base and 3 bases, in that order; junction bases with no gene match: 25. The assay was immunoSEQ multiplex PCR, and TCRdb's table has in-frame clones only and misses some. The table lists 70,000 to 90,000 clones, approximately 94% of them singletons. V is TRBV4-2 and J is TRBJ2-3, with TRBD2 matching over 7 bases. The TCR was taken from a boy in the first two years of life with tuberous sclerosis and intractable seizures. Specimen: peripheral blood, collected at surgery. The CDR3 spells CASSQAPGRAFIGVAGTDTQYF. Here the CDR3 DNA reads TGTGCCAGCAGCCAAGCACCAGGGAGGGCCTTTATCGGAGTCGCTGGTACAGATACGCAGTATTTT.